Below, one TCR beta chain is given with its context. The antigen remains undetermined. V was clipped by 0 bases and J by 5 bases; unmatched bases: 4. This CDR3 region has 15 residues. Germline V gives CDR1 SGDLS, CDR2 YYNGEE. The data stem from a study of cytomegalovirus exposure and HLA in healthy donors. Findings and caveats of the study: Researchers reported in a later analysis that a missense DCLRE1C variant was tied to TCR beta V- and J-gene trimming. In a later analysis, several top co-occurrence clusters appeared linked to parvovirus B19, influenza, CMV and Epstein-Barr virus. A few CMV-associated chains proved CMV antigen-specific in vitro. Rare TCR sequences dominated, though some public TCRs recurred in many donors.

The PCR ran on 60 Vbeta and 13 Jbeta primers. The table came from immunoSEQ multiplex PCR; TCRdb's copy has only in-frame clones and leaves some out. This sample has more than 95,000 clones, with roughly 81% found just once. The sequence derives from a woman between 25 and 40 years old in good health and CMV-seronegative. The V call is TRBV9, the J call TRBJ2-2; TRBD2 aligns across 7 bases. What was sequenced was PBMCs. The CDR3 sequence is CASSVGGGWTGELFF. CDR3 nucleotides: TGTGCCAGCAGCGTAGGGGGGGGGTGGACCGGGGAGCTGTTTTTT.